Presented here are 30 T cell receptor beta chains from one specimen sequenced in a study of blood T cells in healthy people across ages (dated by TCRdb to about 2015). The library relied on 5' RACE. The listed sequencing device is Illumina HiSeq 2500. A second PCR of roughly 6 to 11 cycles was run with a J-beta primer mix and a sample-barcoded 5' primer. Through fastp at Q25 and MiXCR, TCRdb rebuilt clones from the public reads, retaining in-frame beta chains. Identical CDR3 protein sequences are pooled into one entry, listed with their most common genes and DNA. The sample table contains over a million distinct CDR3 sequences; only one count was recorded for roughly a quarter of them. The top ten constitute 0.75% of the sample. The sample was also linked to a second study, of T cells of mothers and their children.

Material for sequencing was blood. The receptor set was obtained from a girl aged 2-10 years in good health.

The chain recombines TRBV5-1 with TRBJ1-2, with 7 bases matching TRBD1. Trimming at V came to 4 bases and at J to 8 bases, leaving 8 bases not matched to a gene. The CDR3 consists of 13 residues. Germline V gives CDR1 SGHRS, CDR2 YFSETQ. CDR3 DNA sequence: TGCGCCAGCAGCCCCCAGGGGGGACGGGGCTACACCTTC. Amino acid sequence: CASSPQGGRGYTF. The full variable domain, completed using reference TRBV5-1 and TRBJ1-2, is KAGVTQTPRYLIKTRGQQVTLSCSPISGHRSVSWYQQTPGQGLQFLFEYFSETQRNKGNFPGRFSGRQFSNSRSEMNVSTLELGDSALYLCASSPQGGRGYTFGSGTRLTVV.

In this sample, this clonotype turned up a few times. The chain links TRBV4-1 to TRBJ1-5; D remains ambiguous. The CDR3 has 15 residues. The germline gives CDR1 MGHRA, CDR2 YSYEKL. Trimming cost V 1 base and J 2 bases, with 9 bases left between them. DNA for the CDR3: TGCGCCAGCAGCCAAGTAGAGGGAGGCAATCAGCCCCAGCATTTT. Amino acid sequence: CASSQVEGGNQPQHF.

V gene TRBV4-2 combines with J gene TRBJ1-1, with D perhaps TRBD1 (5 bases). The CDR3 is 15 residues long. CDR1 is LGHNA and CDR2 is YNFKEQ in the germline V gene. The V end lost 4 bases, the J end lost 3 bases, and 15 bases lay between the germline ends. As DNA, the CDR3 is TGTGCCAGCAGCCGAGAAGGGACTTCAGACACTGAAGCTTTCTTT. Residues: CASSREGTSDTEAFF.

The chain carries TRBV13 and TRBJ1-6, with a possible D match to TRBD1 (6 bases). This CDR3 region has 15 residues. Germline assignment: CDR1 PRHDT and CDR2 FYEKMQ (reference sequence). V was pared by 6 bases and J by 7 bases, with 16 bases between. The CDR3, as DNA: TGTGCCAGCAGACTAACAGGGTCTTGGAATTCACCCCTCCACTTT. This sequence encodes CASRLTGSWNSPLHF.

The rearrangement links TRBV10-3 to TRBJ2-3; D gene unclear. Trimming stripped 8 bases from V and 3 bases from J, with 12 bases between. The CDR3 sequence is 13 residues long. CDR1 is ENHRY, CDR2 SYGVKD, per germline. The CDR3 is CAIREISTDTQYF. CDR3 bases: TGTGCCATCCGAGAGATTTCAACAGATACGCAGTATTTT.

J is TRBJ2-3 and V is TRBV7-9; no reliable D call. Germline CDR1 SEHNR, CDR2 FQNEAQ (reference sequence). This CDR3 contains 15 residues. V shed 10 bases and J shed 0 bases, with 17 bases lying between them. The CDR3 DNA sequence: TGTGCCATCGAGCCGCCGTTTCTTAGCACAGATACGCAGTATTTT. Amino acid sequence: CAIEPPFLSTDTQYF.

This clonotype was observed a few times. V and J are TRBV28 and TRBJ1-4; possible D gene TRBD1, 5 bases. Trimming left V 3 bases short and J 6 bases short, with 17 bases between. This CDR3 region has 16 residues. Germline V gene data show CDR1 as MDHEN and CDR2 as SYDVKM. The CDR3 protein is CASSLGSKGTYEKLFF. In DNA, the CDR3 is TGTGCCAGCAGTTTGGGGAGCAAAGGGACCTATGAAAAACTGTTTTTT.

The chain combines TRBV20-1 with TRBJ2-1; D not resolved. The DNA end favors TRBJ2-5, so the J call may be wrong. CDR1 is DFQATT, CDR2 SNEGSKA, per germline (reference sequence). This CDR3 comprises 11 residues. This chain's CDR3 is CSALSMETQYF. The DNA of the CDR3 is TGCAGTGCTCTAAGTATGGAGACCCAGTACTTC.

The chain has TRBV6-1 and TRBJ2-4, with unresolved D. The germline V and J ends were trimmed by 7 bases and 0 bases, with 16 bases remaining between them. There are 16 residues in the CDR3. CDR1 is MNHNS and CDR2 is SASEGT in the germline V gene. Here the CDR3 reads CASTPLTAIAKNIQYF. As DNA, the CDR3 is TGTGCCAGCACCCCGTTGACGGCCATAGCCAAAAACATTCAGTACTTC.

This clonotype was observed a handful of times. This chain uses TRBV19 with TRBJ2-7, with 7 bases lining up with TRBD1. The CDR3 sequence is 15 residues long. V lost 5 bases, J lost 3 bases, and 10 bases stayed unmatched. Germline V gives CDR1 LNHDA, CDR2 SQIVND (reference sequence). CDR3 sequence (DNA): TGTGCCAGTAGTCCCGGGACAGATACTGTCTACGAGCAGTACTTC. Protein product: CASSPGTDTVYEQYF.

This chain links TRBV15 with TRBJ1-5, with D possibly being TRBD1 (6 bases). V lost 4 bases and J 1 base, leaving 8 bases between the germline ends. The CDR3 runs to 14 residues. Germline CDR1 and CDR2: LNHNV and YYDKDF (reference sequence). The CDR3 DNA reads TGTGCCACCAGCATACAGGGAAGCAATCAGCCCCAGCATTTT. Its protein product is CATSIQGSNQPQHF.

This sequence joins TRBV2 and TRBJ2-1; 9 bases line up with TRBD2. Germline lookup yields CDR1 SNHLY and CDR2 FYNNEI. Trimming at V came to 3 bases and at J to 0 bases, leaving 6 bases not matched to a gene. The CDR3 is made up of 17 amino acids. Here the CDR3 reads CASSEIRGGDSYNEQFF. The CDR3, as DNA: TGTGCCAGCAGTGAGATTCGCGGGGGGGACTCCTACAATGAGCAGTTCTTC.

The J gene is TRBJ2-4, the V gene TRBV5-6; no clear D gene. This CDR3 spans 14 amino acids. Trimming left V 3 bases short and J 6 bases short, with 13 bases between. Germline V CDR1 and CDR2: SGHDT, YYEEEE. The CDR3 region has the DNA TGTGCCAGCAGCTCCTTACGCCTGGTAAACATTCAGTACTTC. It is translated as CASSSLRLVNIQYF.

This sequence joins TRBV20-1 and TRBJ2-5; 11 bases align to TRBD1. The closer fit of TRBJ2-7 to the DNA end suggests the J call may be wrong. The CDR3 covers 14 residues. Germline V gene sequence: CDR1 DFQATT, CDR2 SNEGSKA (reference sequence). The CDR3 spells CSAKTGTGGYEQYF. CDR3 in DNA: TGCAGTGCAAAAACCGGGACAGGGGGGTACGAGCAGTACTTC.

This clonotype was detected a few times. V and J are TRBV5-1 and TRBJ2-3; 9 positions agree with TRBD2. J gave up 6 bases and V 7 bases, and 12 bases lay outside the gene matches. CDR3 length: 15 residues. Germline CDR1 is SGHRS and CDR2 is YFSETQ. CDR3 coding DNA: TGCGCCAGCCGGTCGATAGCGGGAGAATTGGATACGCAGTATTTT. Protein product: CASRSIAGELDTQYF.

This clonotype has a count of ten or more. The CDR3 region is CASSPTPTSGDSYEQYF. CDR3 in DNA: TGTGCCAGCAGTCCAACCCCGACTAGCGGAGACTCCTACGAGCAGTACTTC. The J gene is TRBJ2-7, the V gene TRBV6-6; 9 bases fit TRBD2. After removal of 5 bases from V and 0 bases from J, the junction contained 11 bases not matched to a gene. This CDR3 comprises 17 residues. The V gene's germline CDR1 is MNHNY and CDR2 SVGAGI (reference sequence).

Only a few counts were recorded for this clonotype. The chain is built from TRBV12-3 or TRBV12-4 and TRBJ2-5; 11 bases are shared with TRBD2. CDR3 length: 16 residues. Losses at the gene ends were 6 bases for V and 6 bases for J; bases not matched to a gene: 12. CDR3 DNA sequence: TGTGCCAGCAGGGCTAGCGGGGGGCACCTACCTCAGACCCAGTACTTC. It specifies CASRASGGHLPQTQYF.

The chain employs TRBV27 and TRBJ2-1; maybe TRBD1 (5 bases). The DNA end is more similar to TRBJ2-7, so the J call may be wrong. Germline CDR1 reads MNHEY; CDR2 reads SMNVEV (reference sequence). The CDR3 is 18 residues long. The CDR3 bases are TGTGCCAGCAGTTTAGGGAATTCACAGGAAACAGGAGCCTACGAGCAGTACTTC. Its protein is CASSLGNSQETGAYEQYF.

The table lists this clonotype with a few counts. This chain connects TRBV27 to TRBJ2-7; D is possibly TRBD1 (5 bases). Trimming removed 3 bases at V and 4 bases at J, with 13 bases between. Per the germline V gene, CDR1 is MNHEY and CDR2 is SMNVEV (reference sequence). This CDR3 contains 14 residues. CDR3 coding DNA: TGTGCCAGCAGTTTTTCTTGGGGCAGATACGAGCAGTACTTC. Encoded protein: CASSFSWGRYEQYF.

The chain recombines TRBV5-1 with TRBJ2-7; D possibly matches TRBD1 or TRBD2 (5 bases each). Germline V gene data show CDR1 as SGHRS and CDR2 as YFSETQ. Trimming took off 4 bases at V and 0 bases at J, with 11 bases between the two ends. The CDR3 is 14 residues long. CDR3 sequence: CASSAGTDSYEQYF. The CDR3 DNA reads TGCGCCAGCAGCGCCGGGACGGACTCCTACGAGCAGTACTTC.

This clonotype has only a few counts. This chain uses TRBV9 with TRBJ1-2; 7 bases map to TRBD1. J lost 4 bases, V lost 0 bases, and 3 bases had no gene match. CDR1 is SGDLS, CDR2 YYNGEE, per germline. This CDR3 is built from 14 residues. CDR3 DNA: TGTGCCAGCAGCGTAGCAGGGGGTGGCTATGGCTACACCTTC. It specifies CASSVAGGGYGYTF.

This clonotype has a handful of counts. This chain joins TRBV6-1 and TRBJ2-7; no reliable D call. There are 13 residues in the CDR3. CDR1 MNHNS and CDR2 SASEGT come from the germline V gene. Trimming cost V 2 bases and J 5 bases, with 10 bases left between them. The CDR3 region has the DNA TGTGCCAGCAGTGAACTGGGAAACCACGAGCAGTACTTC. This codes for CASSELGNHEQYF.

This clonotype is deemed medium-sized. This chain uses TRBV6-6 with TRBJ2-1; either TRBD1 or TRBD2 may fit D (5 bases each). Trimming pared 7 bases from V and 10 bases from J, leaving 20 bases between. Germline values: CDR1 MNHNY, CDR2 SVGAGI (reference sequence). The CDR3 contains 14 residues. The CDR3, as DNA: TGTGCCAGCACCTCATTGGCTAACTGGGGGGAGCAGTTCTTC. Protein sequence: CASTSLANWGEQFF.

This clonotype was counted only a few times. The genes are TRBV7-3 and TRBJ2-2; D may be TRBD1 or TRBD2 (5 bases each). V lost 1 base, J lost 6 bases, and 12 bases lay in between. CDR3 length: 15 residues. CDR1 and CDR2 from the germline V gene are SGHTA and FQGTGA. CDR3 loop: CASSLRTVGPGELFF. The CDR3 nucleotides read TGTGCCAGCAGCTTAAGAACTGTGGGACCCGGGGAGCTGTTTTTT.

V is TRBV18 and J is TRBJ2-1; possible D gene TRBD2, 5 bases. With 0 bases removed from V and 2 bases from J, the gap between germline ends came to 8 bases. The CDR3 is 15 amino acids. Germline V gives CDR1 KGHSH, CDR2 LQKENI. The CDR3 nucleotides are TGTGCCAGCTCACCACCGAGGGTAACCTACAATGAGCAGTTCTTC. Amino acids: CASSPPRVTYNEQFF.

This rearrangement joins TRBV25-1 to TRBJ2-5; D perhaps matches TRBD1 (5 bases). The CDR3 has 13 amino acids. V gave up 5 bases and J gave up 5 bases, with 12 bases separating them. Germline CDR1 is MGHDK and CDR2 is SYGVNS. CDR3 bases: TGTGCCAGCAGTAAGCCAGGGTTGGAGACCCAGTACTTC. Protein product: CASSKPGLETQYF.

This chain uses TRBV12-3 or TRBV12-4 with TRBJ2-7, with D possibly called TRBD1 or TRBD2 (5 bases each). The CDR3 has 15 amino acids. V lost 5 bases and J lost 2, with 16 bases in between. The CDR3 DNA reads TGTGCCAGCAGTCCCGGGGCCGGGACGACCTACGAGCAGTACTTC. Encoded protein: CASSPGAGTTYEQYF.

This clonotype turned up a few times. V is TRBV4-1 and J is TRBJ2-7; D might be TRBD2 (5 bases). The CDR3 extends over 14 amino acids. From germline, CDR1 is MGHRA and CDR2 YSYEKL. Trimming removed 6 bases at V and 4 bases at J, with 16 bases between. CDR3 sequence: CASSTYEGPYEQYF. For the CDR3, the DNA is TGCGCCAGCAGTACTTATGAGGGCCCTTACGAGCAGTACTTC.

This clonotype was seen a handful of times. The chain is built from TRBV4-3 and TRBJ1-1; D perhaps matches TRBD1 (5 bases). This CDR3 is built from 15 residues. CDR1 and CDR2 (germline): LGHNA, YSLEER. V was trimmed by 2 bases and J by 0 bases, leaving 10 bases between them. The CDR3 DNA reads TGCGCCAGCAGCCAATTGGGACCGATGAACACTGAAGCTTTCTTT. Residues: CASSQLGPMNTEAFF.

This chain links TRBV9 with TRBJ2-3, with 9 bases aligning to TRBD2. The J segment lost 4 bases and the V segment lost 0 bases, leaving 9 bases of the junction unmatched. The V gene's germline CDR1 is SGDLS and CDR2 YYNGEE. The CDR3 has 17 residues. This CDR3 reads CASSVDAGGMVADTQYF. Written as DNA, the CDR3 is TGTGCCAGCAGCGTAGATGCGGGAGGGATGGTAGCAGATACGCAGTATTTT.